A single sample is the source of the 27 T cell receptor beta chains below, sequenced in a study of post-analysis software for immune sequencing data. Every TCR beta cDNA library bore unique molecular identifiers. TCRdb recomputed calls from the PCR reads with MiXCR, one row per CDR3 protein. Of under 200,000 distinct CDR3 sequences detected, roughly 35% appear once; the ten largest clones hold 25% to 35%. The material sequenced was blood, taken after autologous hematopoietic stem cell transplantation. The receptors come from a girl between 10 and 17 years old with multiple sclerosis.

CDR3 region: CASSYSARGTDMNTEAFF. CDR3 nucleotides: TGTGCCAGCAGTTACTCCGCGCGGGGGACGGACATGAACACTGAAGCTTTCTTT. The chain couples TRBV6-5 to TRBJ1-1; D perhaps matches TRBD1 (5 bases). The V end was cut by 0 bases, the J end by 0 bases, with 17 bases between. Per the germline V gene, CDR1 is MNHEY and CDR2 is SVGAGI. The CDR3 extends over 18 amino acids.

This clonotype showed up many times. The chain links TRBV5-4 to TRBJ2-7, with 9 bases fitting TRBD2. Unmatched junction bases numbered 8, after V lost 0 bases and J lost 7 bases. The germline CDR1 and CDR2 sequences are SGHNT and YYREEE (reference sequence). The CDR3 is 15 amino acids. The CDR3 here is CASSLDLREGAEQYF. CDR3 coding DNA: TGTGCCAGCAGCTTGGATCTGCGGGAGGGGGCTGAGCAGTACTTC. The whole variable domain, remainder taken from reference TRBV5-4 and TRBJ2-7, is ETGVTQSPTHLIKTRGQQVTLRCSSQSGHNTVSWYQQALGQGPQFIFQYYREEENGRGNFPPRFSGLQFPNYSSELNVNALELDDSALYLCASSLDLREGAEQYFGPGTRLTVT.

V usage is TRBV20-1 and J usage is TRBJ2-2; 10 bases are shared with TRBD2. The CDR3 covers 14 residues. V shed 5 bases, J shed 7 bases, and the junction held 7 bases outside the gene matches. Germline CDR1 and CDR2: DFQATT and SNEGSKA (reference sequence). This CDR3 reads CSARLAGEVGELFF. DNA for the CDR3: TGCAGTGCTCGTCTAGCGGGAGAGGTCGGGGAGCTGTTTTTT.

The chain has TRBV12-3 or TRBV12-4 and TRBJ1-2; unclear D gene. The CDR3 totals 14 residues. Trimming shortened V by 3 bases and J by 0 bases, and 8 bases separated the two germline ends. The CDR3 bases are TGTGCCAGCAGTTTTCTGTCAGCTAACTATGGCTACACCTTC. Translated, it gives CASSFLSANYGYTF.

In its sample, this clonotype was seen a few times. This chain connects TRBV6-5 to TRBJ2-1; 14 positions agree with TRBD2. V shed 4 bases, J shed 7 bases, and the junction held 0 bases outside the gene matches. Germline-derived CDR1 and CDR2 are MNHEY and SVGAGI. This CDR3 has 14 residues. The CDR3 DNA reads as TGTGCCAGCAGTTGGACTAGCGGGAGGAATGAGCAGTTCTTC. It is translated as CASSWTSGRNEQFF.

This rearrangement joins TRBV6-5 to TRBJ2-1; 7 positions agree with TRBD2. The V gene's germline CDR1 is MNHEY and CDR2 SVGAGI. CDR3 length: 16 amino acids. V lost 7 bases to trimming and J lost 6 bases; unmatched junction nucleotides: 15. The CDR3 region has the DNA TGTGCCAGCAAATCCGGGGGACTACCTTTTTTCAATGAGCAGTTCTTC. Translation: CASKSGGLPFFNEQFF.

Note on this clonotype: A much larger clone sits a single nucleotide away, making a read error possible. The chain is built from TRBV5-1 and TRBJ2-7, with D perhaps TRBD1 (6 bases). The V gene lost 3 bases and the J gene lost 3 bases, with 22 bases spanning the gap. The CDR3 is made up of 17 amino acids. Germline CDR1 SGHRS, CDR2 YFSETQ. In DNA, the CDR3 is TGCGCCAGCAGCTGGGGCAGGGGAACAAGGTCCATCTACGAGCAGTACTTC. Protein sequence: CASSWGRGTRSIYEQYF.

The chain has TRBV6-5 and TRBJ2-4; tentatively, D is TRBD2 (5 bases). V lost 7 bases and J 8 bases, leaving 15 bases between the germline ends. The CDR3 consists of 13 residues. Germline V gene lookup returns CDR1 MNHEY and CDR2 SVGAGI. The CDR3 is CASKTTRQDIQYF. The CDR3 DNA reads TGTGCCAGCAAAACAACTAGGCAGGACATTCAGTACTTC.

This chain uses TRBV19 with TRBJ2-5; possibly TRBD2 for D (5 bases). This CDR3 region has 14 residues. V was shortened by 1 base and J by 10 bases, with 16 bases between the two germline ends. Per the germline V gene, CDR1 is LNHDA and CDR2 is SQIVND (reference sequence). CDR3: CASSIVGWVEDQYF. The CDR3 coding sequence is TGTGCCAGTAGTATAGTTGGGTGGGTGGAGGACCAGTACTTC.

Here the CDR3 reads CSASTNLNTEAFF. In DNA, the CDR3 is TGCAGTGCTAGTACCAACCTGAACACTGAAGCTTTCTTT. V and J are TRBV20-1 and TRBJ1-1; D not resolved. Trimming cost V 3 bases and J 0 bases, with 8 bases left between them. Germline V gene sequence: CDR1 DFQATT, CDR2 SNEGSKA (reference sequence). The CDR3 loop spans 13 amino acids.

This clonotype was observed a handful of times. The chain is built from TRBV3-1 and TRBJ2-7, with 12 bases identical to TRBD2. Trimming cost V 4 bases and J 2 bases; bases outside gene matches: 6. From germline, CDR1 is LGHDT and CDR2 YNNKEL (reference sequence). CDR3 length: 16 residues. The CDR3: CASSPWTSGDPYEQYF. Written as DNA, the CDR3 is TGTGCCAGCAGCCCCTGGACTAGCGGGGACCCCTACGAGCAGTACTTC.

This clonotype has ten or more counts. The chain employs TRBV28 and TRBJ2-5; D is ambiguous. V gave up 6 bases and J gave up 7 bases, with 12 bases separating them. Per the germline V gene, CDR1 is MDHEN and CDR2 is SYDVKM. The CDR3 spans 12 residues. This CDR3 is CASRSALGTQYF. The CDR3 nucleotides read TGTGCCAGCAGATCCGCCTTGGGGACCCAGTACTTC.

The CDR3 loop is CSAIRLGFETQYF. CDR3 DNA: TGCAGTGCTATTCGACTAGGGTTCGAGACCCAGTACTTC. The rearrangement links TRBV20-1 to TRBJ2-5, with D maybe TRBD2 (6 bases). This CDR3 has 13 amino acids. CDR1 and CDR2 (germline): DFQATT, SNEGSKA (reference sequence). Trimming removed 4 bases at V and 5 bases at J, with 14 bases between.

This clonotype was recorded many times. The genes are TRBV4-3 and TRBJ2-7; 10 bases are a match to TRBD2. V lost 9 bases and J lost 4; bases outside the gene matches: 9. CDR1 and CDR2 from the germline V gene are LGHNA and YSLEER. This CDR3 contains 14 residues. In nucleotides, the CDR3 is TGCGCCAGTTCTAGGGCTAGCGGGAGTTACGAGCAGTACTTC. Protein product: CASSRASGSYEQYF.

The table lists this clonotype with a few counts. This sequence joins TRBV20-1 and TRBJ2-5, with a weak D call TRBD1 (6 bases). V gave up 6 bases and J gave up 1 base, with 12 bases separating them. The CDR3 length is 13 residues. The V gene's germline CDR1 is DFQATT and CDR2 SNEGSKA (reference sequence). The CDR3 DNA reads TGCAGTGCCCCGGACAGCATCCAAGAGACCCAGTACTTC. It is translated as CSAPDSIQETQYF.

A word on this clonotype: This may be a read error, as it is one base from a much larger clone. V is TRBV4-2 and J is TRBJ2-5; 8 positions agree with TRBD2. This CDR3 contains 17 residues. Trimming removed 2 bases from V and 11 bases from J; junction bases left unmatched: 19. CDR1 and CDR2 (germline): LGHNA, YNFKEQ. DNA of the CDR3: TGTGCCAGCAGCCAACGAGAGGGACTAGTTGGTTACAATGAGCAGTACTTC. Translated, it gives CASSQREGLVGYNEQYF.

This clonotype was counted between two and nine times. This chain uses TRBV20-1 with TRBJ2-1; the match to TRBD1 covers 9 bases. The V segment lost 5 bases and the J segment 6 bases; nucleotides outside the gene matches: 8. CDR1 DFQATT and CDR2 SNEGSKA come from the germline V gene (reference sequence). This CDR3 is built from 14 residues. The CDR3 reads CSAPDRGESNEQFF. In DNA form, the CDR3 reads TGCAGTGCTCCGGACAGGGGAGAAAGCAATGAGCAGTTCTTC.

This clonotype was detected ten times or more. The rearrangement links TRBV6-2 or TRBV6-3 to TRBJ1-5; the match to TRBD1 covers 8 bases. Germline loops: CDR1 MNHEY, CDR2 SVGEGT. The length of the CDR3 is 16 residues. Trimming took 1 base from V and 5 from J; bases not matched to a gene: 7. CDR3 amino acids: CASSYYGQGSHQPQHF. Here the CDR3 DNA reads TGTGCCAGCAGTTACTACGGACAGGGCAGCCATCAGCCCCAGCATTTT.

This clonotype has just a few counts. The CDR3 spells CASSFSRASNEQYF. DNA for the CDR3: TGTGCCAGCAGTTTCTCAAGGGCCAGCAACGAGCAGTACTTC. The chain has TRBV6-2 or TRBV6-3 and TRBJ2-5; D gene uncertain. The J call is in doubt because the DNA end fits TRBJ2-7 better. The CDR3 is 14 amino acids. Germline V gene sequence: CDR1 MNHEY, CDR2 SVGEGT.

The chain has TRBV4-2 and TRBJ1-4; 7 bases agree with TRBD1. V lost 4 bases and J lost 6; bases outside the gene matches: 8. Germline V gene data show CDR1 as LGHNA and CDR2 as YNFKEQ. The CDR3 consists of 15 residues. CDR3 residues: CASSRTGDLYEKLFF. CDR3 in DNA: TGTGCCAGCAGCCGCACAGGGGACCTATATGAAAAACTGTTTTTT.

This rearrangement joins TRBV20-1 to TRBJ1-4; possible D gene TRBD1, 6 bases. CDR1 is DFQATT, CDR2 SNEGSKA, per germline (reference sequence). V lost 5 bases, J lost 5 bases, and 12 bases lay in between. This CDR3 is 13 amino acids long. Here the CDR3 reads CSARDMENEKLFF. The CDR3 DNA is TGCAGTGCTCGGGACATGGAAAATGAAAAACTGTTTTTT.

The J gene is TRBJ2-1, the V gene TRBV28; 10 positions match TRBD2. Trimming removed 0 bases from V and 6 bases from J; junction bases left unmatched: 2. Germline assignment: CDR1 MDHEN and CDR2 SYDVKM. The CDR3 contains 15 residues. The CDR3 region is CASSLWLAGANEQFF. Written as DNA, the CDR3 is TGTGCCAGCAGTTTATGGCTAGCGGGAGCCAATGAGCAGTTCTTC. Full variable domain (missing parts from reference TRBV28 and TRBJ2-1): DVKVTQSSRYLVKRTGEKVFLECVQDMDHENMFWYRQDPGLGLRLIYFSYDVKMKEKGDIPEGYSVSREKKERFSLILESASTNQTSMYLCASSLWLAGANEQFFGPGTRLTVL.

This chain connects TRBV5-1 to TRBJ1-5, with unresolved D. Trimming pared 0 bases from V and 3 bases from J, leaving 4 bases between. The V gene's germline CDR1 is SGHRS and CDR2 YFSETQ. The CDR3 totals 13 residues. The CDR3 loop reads CASSLGTNQPQHF. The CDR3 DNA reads TGCGCCAGCAGCTTGGGTACCAATCAGCCCCAGCATTTT.

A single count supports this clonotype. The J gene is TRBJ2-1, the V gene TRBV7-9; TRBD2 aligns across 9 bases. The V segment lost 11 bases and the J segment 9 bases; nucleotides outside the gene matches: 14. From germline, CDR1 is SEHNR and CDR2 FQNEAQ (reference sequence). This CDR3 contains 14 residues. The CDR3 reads CAGLGRAGGLEQFF. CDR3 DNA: TGTGCCGGGCTAGGAAGAGCGGGAGGTCTTGAGCAGTTCTTC.

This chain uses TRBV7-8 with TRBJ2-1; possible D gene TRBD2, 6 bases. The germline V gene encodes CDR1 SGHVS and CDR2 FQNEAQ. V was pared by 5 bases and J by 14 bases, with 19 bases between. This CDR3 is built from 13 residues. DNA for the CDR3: TGTGCCAGCAGCGAATTAACTGGGGGGAGAGAGTTCTTC. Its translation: CASSELTGGREFF.

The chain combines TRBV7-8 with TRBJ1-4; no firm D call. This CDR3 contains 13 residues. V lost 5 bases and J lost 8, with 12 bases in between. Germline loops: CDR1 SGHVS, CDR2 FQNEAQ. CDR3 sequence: CASSRGQDEKLFF. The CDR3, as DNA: TGTGCCAGCAGCCGCGGCCAGGACGAAAAACTGTTTTTT.

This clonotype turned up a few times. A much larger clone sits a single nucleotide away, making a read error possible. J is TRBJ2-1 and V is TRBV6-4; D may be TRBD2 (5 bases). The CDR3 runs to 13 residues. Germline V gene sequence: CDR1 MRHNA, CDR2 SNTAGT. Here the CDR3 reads CASRDSPNNEQFF. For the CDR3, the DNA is TGTGCCAGCAGGGACTCCCCTAACAATGAGCAGTTCTTC.